The sequence of this TCR beta chain was determined in a study of blood T cell repertoires in COVID-19. Study-wide background: Sites across the United States, Italy and Spain contributed samples from acute and convalescent COVID-19. From T cells, B-cell-depleted T cells, or PBMCs came the material, which was cDNA or gDNA.

Authors' methods: Nucleated cell number was recorded as an estimate derived from reference gene primer amplification. Sequenced by immunoSEQ multiplex PCR; TCRdb stores in-frame clones only, minus some. The V and J calls and clone size come from that table; D and trimming were worked out from the DNA. Of around 150,000 clones listed, roughly 77% are singletons. The CDR3 sequence is 13 residues long. The V and J ends lost 5 bases and 4 bases respectively, with 11 bases between them. Germline loops: CDR1 SNHLY, CDR2 FYNNEI. This clone was observed once. This chain connects TRBV2 to TRBJ1-2; TRBD1 is a possible D gene (6 bases). The material sequenced was peripheral blood. The receptor was isolated from a man aged 60 to 69 with acute or convalescent COVID-19. The CDR3 protein is CASSRQDGYGYTF. CDR3 nucleotides: TGTGCCAGCAGTCGACAGGACGGCTATGGCTACACCTTC.